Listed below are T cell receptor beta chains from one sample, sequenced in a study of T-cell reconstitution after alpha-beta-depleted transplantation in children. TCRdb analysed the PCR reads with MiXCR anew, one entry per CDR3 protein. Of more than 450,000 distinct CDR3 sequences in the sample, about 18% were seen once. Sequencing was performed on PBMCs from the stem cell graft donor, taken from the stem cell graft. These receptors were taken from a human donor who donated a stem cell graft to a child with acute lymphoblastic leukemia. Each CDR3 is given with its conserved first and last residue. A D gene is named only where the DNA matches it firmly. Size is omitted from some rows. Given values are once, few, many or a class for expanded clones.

CDR3 DNA: TGTGCCAGCAGCTCCTCAACGGGACGGTTCTTC
CDR3 protein: CASSSSTGRFF
CDR3 length: 11
V gene: TRBV5-6
D gene: .
J gene: TRBJ2-7
clone size: .

CDR3 DNA: TGCAGTGCTAGAGATACAGGGGGCGCGTACGAGCAGTACTTC
CDR3 protein: CSARDTGGAYEQYF
CDR3 length: 14
V gene: TRBV20-1
D gene: TRBD1
J gene: TRBJ2-7
clone size: .

CDR3 DNA: TGTGCCAGCAGCTTACTCAGCGGGGGCCTGCCGGGACTAGCGGGCTATAGCTCCTACAATGAGCAGTTCTTC
CDR3 protein: CASSLLSGGLPGLAGYSSYNEQFF
CDR3 length: 24
V gene: TRBV7-4
D gene: TRBD2
J gene: TRBJ2-1
clone size: .

CDR3 DNA: TGTGCCAGCAGCTTAGTACCCCAGAAAAACTACGAGCAGTACTTC
CDR3 protein: CASSLVPQKNYEQYF
CDR3 length: 15
V gene: TRBV7-2
D gene: .
J gene: TRBJ2-7
clone size: .

CDR3 DNA: TGTGCCAGCAGTCGAGCGGGGGGGGAAGAAGAGACCCAGTACTTC
CDR3 protein: CASSRAGGEEETQYF
CDR3 length: 15
V gene: TRBV12-3/TRBV12-4
D gene: TRBD2
J gene: TRBJ2-5
clone size: few

CDR3 DNA: TGTGCCGGGACAGGGTTCTCTGGAAACACCATATATTTT
CDR3 protein: CAGTGFSGNTIYF
CDR3 length: 13
V gene: TRBV12-3/TRBV12-4
D gene: TRBD1
J gene: TRBJ1-3
clone size: few

CDR3 DNA: TGCGCCAGCAGCTTGGAACAGGGGGCCACAGATACGCAGTATTTT
CDR3 protein: CASSLEQGATDTQYF
CDR3 length: 15
V gene: TRBV5-1
D gene: TRBD1
J gene: TRBJ2-3
clone size: .

CDR3 DNA: TGTGCCAGCAGTTCACTCCAAAGCGGGATCTCCTACAATGAGCAGTTCTTC
CDR3 protein: CASSSLQSGISYNEQFF
CDR3 length: 17
V gene: TRBV27
D gene: TRBD2
J gene: TRBJ2-1
clone size: .

CDR3 DNA: TGTGCCAGCAGTGCAGGGGGCACCGGGGAGCTGTTTTTT
CDR3 protein: CASSAGGTGELFF
CDR3 length: 13
V gene: TRBV6-4
D gene: TRBD1
J gene: TRBJ2-2
clone size: many

CDR3 DNA: TGTGCCAGTAGTGCCGGGACTAGCACGGTGTATTGGCACTATGAGCAGTTCTTC
CDR3 protein: CASSAGTSTVYWHYEQFF
CDR3 length: 18
V gene: TRBV19
D gene: TRBD2
J gene: TRBJ2-1
clone size: few

CDR3 DNA: TGTGCCAGCAGTGAATGGAAAGACTCTGGAAACACCATATATTTT
CDR3 protein: CASSEWKDSGNTIYF
CDR3 length: 15
V gene: TRBV25-1
D gene: .
J gene: TRBJ1-3
clone size: .

CDR3 DNA: TGTGCCAGCAGTGCTCAGGACCGTTTAGCCAAAAACATTCAGTACTTC
CDR3 protein: CASSAQDRLAKNIQYF
CDR3 length: 16
V gene: TRBV6-1
D gene: .
J gene: TRBJ2-4
clone size: few

CDR3 DNA: TGTGCCTGCAGTTTAGGACTGACAGGGGGCGCCACGAACACCGGGGAGCTGTTTTTT
CDR3 protein: CACSLGLTGGATNTGELFF
CDR3 length: 19
V gene: TRBV3-1
D gene: TRBD1
J gene: TRBJ2-2
clone size: .

CDR3 DNA: TGCAGTGCTGAGACTGCCGGGACTAGCGGAGACAATGAGCAGTTCTTC
CDR3 protein: CSAETAGTSGDNEQFF
CDR3 length: 16
V gene: TRBV20-1
D gene: TRBD2
J gene: TRBJ2-1
clone size: .

CDR3 DNA: TGCGCCAGCAGGAGAGGGGGGACAGCCTCCTACGAGCAGTACTTC
CDR3 protein: CASRRGGTASYEQYF
CDR3 length: 15
V gene: TRBV10-2
D gene: .
J gene: TRBJ2-7
clone size: few

CDR3 DNA: TGTGCCATCAGTGTTCCTCTGGGACGACAGGGGGGCTCCTACAATGAGCAGTTCTTC
CDR3 protein: CAISVPLGRQGGSYNEQFF
CDR3 length: 19
V gene: TRBV10-3
D gene: TRBD1
J gene: TRBJ2-1
clone size: .

CDR3 DNA: TGTGCCACCAGCAGATCCACAGGACTAGCCTCCGATACGCAGTATTTT
CDR3 protein: CATSRSTGLASDTQYF
CDR3 length: 16
V gene: TRBV15
D gene: TRBD2
J gene: TRBJ2-3
clone size: .

CDR3 DNA: TGTGCCAGCTCACCACCGTGGCTCCCGGAGCAGTTCTTC
CDR3 protein: CASSPPWLPEQFF
CDR3 length: 13
V gene: TRBV18
D gene: .
J gene: TRBJ2-1
clone size: many